Below, 3 T cell receptor beta chains from the same sample are listed, as sequenced in a study of shared clonotypes between healthy human individuals. The method was immunoSEQ multiplex PCR; TCRdb's version includes in-frame clones alone and lacks a portion of them. The sample consists of approximately 510,000 clones, 79% of them appearing once. The sample comprised PBMCs. These receptors came from a woman in her 40s in good health. Some clones in this sample may be carry-over from other donors' samples.

CDR3 loop: CASSAGAGSDTQYF. CDR3 DNA: TGTGCCAGCTCAGCCGGCGCAGGGTCCGATACGCAGTATTTT. The rearrangement joins TRBV18 to TRBJ2-3; D possibly corresponds to TRBD1 (5 bases). The CDR3 loop spans 14 amino acids. CDR1 and CDR2 from the germline V gene are KGHSH and LQKENI. Trimming shortened V by 5 bases and J by 6 bases, and 15 bases separated the two germline ends.

The chain couples TRBV6-1 to TRBJ2-5; 12 bases fit TRBD2. Looked up from germline, CDR1 is MNHNS and CDR2 is SASEGT. The CDR3 totals 14 residues. Trimming at V came to 7 bases and at J to 5 bases, leaving 5 bases not matched to a gene. CDR3: CASIRLAGVETQYF. In DNA, the CDR3 is TGTGCCAGCATTCGACTAGCGGGAGTGGAGACCCAGTACTTC.

V gene TRBV19 combines with J gene TRBJ2-2; D unclear. Trimming shortened V by 10 bases and J by 3 bases, and 18 bases separated the two germline ends. CDR3 length: 15 residues. The germline V gene has CDR1 LNHDA and CDR2 SQIVND (reference sequence). This chain's CDR3 is CATRLVALDTGELFF. DNA of the CDR3: TGTGCCACCCGCTTGGTAGCTTTAGACACCGGGGAGCTGTTTTTT.